These 12 T cell receptor beta chains were all obtained from the same sample, sequenced in a study of T cell responses to AZD1222 COVID-19 vaccine. Method: immunoSEQ multiplex PCR; TCRdb's copy keeps in-frame clones and lacks some. Of 150,000 or so clones listed, 80% to 85% are singletons. The specimen was peripheral blood, collected on day 0 of MenACWY control vaccination. These receptors came from an adult in good health.

V is TRBV5-1 and J is TRBJ2-5, with 10 bases lining up with TRBD1. Germline values: CDR1 SGHRS, CDR2 YFSETQ. J gave up 7 bases and V 4 bases, and 7 bases lay outside the gene matches. CDR3 length: 14 residues. DNA for the CDR3: TGCGCCAGCAGCGAGACAGGGGGCCCTACGACCCAGTACTTC. Its protein product is CASSETGGPTTQYF.

This chain connects TRBV6-5 to TRBJ2-1; tentative D call: TRBD1 (5 bases). This CDR3 has 13 amino acids. CDR1 is MNHEY, CDR2 SVGAGI, per germline. V lost 2 bases to trimming and J lost 10 bases, with 12 bases between them. The CDR3 here is CASSYGRQTEQFF. For the CDR3, the DNA is TGTGCCAGCAGTTACGGGCGACAGACCGAGCAGTTCTTC.

The rearrangement links TRBV5-1 to TRBJ1-4; D is undetermined. The V gene lost 0 bases and the J gene lost 8 bases, with 17 bases spanning the gap. The CDR3 runs to 16 residues. Germline lookup yields CDR1 SGHRS and CDR2 YFSETQ. The CDR3 DNA reads as TGCGCCAGCAGCTTGGGGGCCCAATCCAACCAGGAAAAACTGTTTTTT. This sequence encodes CASSLGAQSNQEKLFF.

The chain has TRBV5-1 and TRBJ1-1; D remains unclear. The V end lost 6 bases, the J end lost 1 base, and 10 bases lay between the germline ends. The CDR3 is 13 residues long. CDR1 is SGHRS, CDR2 YFSETQ, per germline. As DNA, the CDR3 is TGCGCCAGCAACGACCGGGGGAACACTGAAGCTTTCTTT. This encodes CASNDRGNTEAFF. The entire variable domain, with the rest obtained from reference TRBV5-1 and TRBJ1-1, is as follows: KAGVTQTPRYLIKTRGQQVTLSCSPISGHRSVSWYQQTPGQGLQFLFEYFSETQRNKGNFPGRFSGRQFSNSRSEMNVSTLELGDSALYLCASNDRGNTEAFFGQGTRLTVV.

The chain is built from TRBV3-1 (or the pseudogene TRBV3-2) and TRBJ1-1; perhaps TRBD1 as D (5 bases). V lost 2 bases and J 10 bases, leaving 11 bases between the germline ends. This CDR3 contains 12 residues. Germline V CDR1 and CDR2: LGHDT, YNNKEL (reference sequence). CDR3 sequence (DNA): TGTGCCAGCAGCCAATGGGGGGAGCGAGCTTTCTTT. Its translation is CASSQWGERAFF.

The chain uses TRBV6-5 and TRBJ1-2, with 9 bases lining up with TRBD1. This CDR3 is built from 15 residues. J gave up 4 bases and V 6 bases, and 9 bases lay outside the gene matches. Germline V gives CDR1 MNHEY, CDR2 SVGAGI. Here the CDR3 reads CASRDAGQGGYGYTF. CDR3 nucleotides: TGTGCCAGCAGGGATGCGGGACAGGGTGGCTATGGCTACACCTTC.

The J gene is TRBJ1-6, the V gene TRBV10-1; 7 bases map to TRBD1. Germline V lookup: CDR1 WNHNN, CDR2 SYGVQD (reference sequence). The ends lost 6 bases at V and 7 bases at J; junction bases unmatched: 6. CDR3 length: 14 amino acids. CDR3 amino acids: CASSPGTANSPLHF. For the CDR3, the DNA is TGCGCCAGCAGCCCCGGGACAGCGAATTCACCCCTCCACTTT.

The chain couples TRBV19 to TRBJ1-5; weak D call: TRBD1 (6 bases). CDR1 and CDR2 from the germline V gene are LNHDA and SQIVND (reference sequence). V was clipped by 7 bases and J by 2 bases, with 9 bases between them. The CDR3 has 13 residues. The DNA of the CDR3 is TGTGCCAGTACAGGGGTGGGCAATCAGCCCCAGCATTTT. Translated: CASTGVGNQPQHF.

The chain combines TRBV5-6 with TRBJ1-1; 7 nucleotides agree with TRBD1. Germline-derived CDR1 and CDR2 are SGHDT and YYEEEE. The CDR3 runs to 17 residues. V shed 4 bases, J shed 3 bases, and the junction held 15 bases outside the gene matches. CDR3 DNA: TGTGCCAGCAGCACTGCAGGGGGGCGAACGCGGGACACTGAAGCTTTCTTT. It is translated as CASSTAGGRTRDTEAFF.

V and J are TRBV18 and TRBJ2-7, with D unclear. Germline-derived CDR1 and CDR2 are KGHSH and LQKENI. Trimming cost V 3 bases and J 3 bases, with 9 bases left between them. CDR3 length: 13 amino acids. The CDR3 coding sequence is TGTGCCAGCTCACCTGAAGGGATCTACGAGCAGTACTTC. Translating gives CASSPEGIYEQYF.

The rearrangement uses TRBV2 and TRBJ1-1; 7 nucleotides align to TRBD1. V shed 4 bases, J shed 5 bases, and the junction held 7 bases outside the gene matches. This CDR3 spans 14 amino acids. Germline CDR1 SNHLY, CDR2 FYNNEI. Here the CDR3 reads CASSVEGGATEAFF. The CDR3 DNA sequence: TGTGCCAGCAGTGTTGAAGGGGGCGCGACTGAAGCTTTCTTT. Full variable domain (outside the CDR3, taken from reference TRBV2 and TRBJ1-1): EPEVTQTPSHQVTQMGQEVILRCVPISNHLYFYWYRQILGQKVEFLVSFYNNEISEKSEIFDDQFSVERPDGSNFTLKIRSTKLEDSAMYFCASSVEGGATEAFFGQGTRLTVV.

V gene TRBV27 combines with J gene TRBJ1-2; D is undetermined. The CDR3 extends over 15 amino acids. CDR1 is MNHEY, CDR2 SMNVEV, per germline (reference sequence). V dropped 4 bases and J dropped 0 bases, with 12 bases sitting between them. The CDR3, as DNA: TGTGCCAGCAGTTCTCCCTCCACTTCTAACTATGGCTACACCTTC. Translating it yields CASSSPSTSNYGYTF.